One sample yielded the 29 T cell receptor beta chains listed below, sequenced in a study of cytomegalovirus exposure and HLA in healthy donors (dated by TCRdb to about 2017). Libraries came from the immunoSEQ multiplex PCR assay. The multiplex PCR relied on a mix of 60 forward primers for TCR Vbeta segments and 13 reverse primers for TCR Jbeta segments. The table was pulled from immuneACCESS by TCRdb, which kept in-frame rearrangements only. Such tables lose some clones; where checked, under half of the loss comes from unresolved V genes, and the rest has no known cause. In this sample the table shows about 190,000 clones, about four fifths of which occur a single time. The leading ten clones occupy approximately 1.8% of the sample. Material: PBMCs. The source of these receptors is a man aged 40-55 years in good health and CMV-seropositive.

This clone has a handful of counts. The CDR3 is CASSRTSGRGREQFF. The CDR3 nucleotides are TGTGCCAGCAGCCGGACTAGCGGGAGGGGAAGGGAGCAGTTCTTC. The chain joins TRBV27 to TRBJ2-1, with 15 bases matching TRBD2. Germline trimming cut 6 bases from V and 10 bases from J; bases unmatched to any gene: 7. The CDR3 contains 15 residues. In germline, CDR1 is MNHEY, CDR2 SMNVEV (reference sequence).

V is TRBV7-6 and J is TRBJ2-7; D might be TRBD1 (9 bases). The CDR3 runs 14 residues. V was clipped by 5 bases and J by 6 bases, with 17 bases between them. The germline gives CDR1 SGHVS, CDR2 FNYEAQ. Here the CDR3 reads CASSPGTGTSEQYF. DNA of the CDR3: TGTGCCAGCAGCCCCGGGACAGGGACTAGCGAGCAGTACTTC.

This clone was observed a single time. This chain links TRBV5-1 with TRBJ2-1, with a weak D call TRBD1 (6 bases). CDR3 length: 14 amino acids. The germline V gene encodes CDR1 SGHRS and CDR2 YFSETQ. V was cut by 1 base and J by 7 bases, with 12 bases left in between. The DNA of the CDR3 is TGCGCCAGCAGCTTGTGGGGGCCAGGGAATGAGCAGTTCTTC. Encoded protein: CASSLWGPGNEQFF.

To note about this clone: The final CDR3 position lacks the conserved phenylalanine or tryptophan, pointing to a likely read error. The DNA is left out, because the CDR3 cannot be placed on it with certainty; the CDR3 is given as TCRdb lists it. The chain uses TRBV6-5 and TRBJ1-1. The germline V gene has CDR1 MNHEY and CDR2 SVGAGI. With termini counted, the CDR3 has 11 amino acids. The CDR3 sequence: CASSWGGVEGS.

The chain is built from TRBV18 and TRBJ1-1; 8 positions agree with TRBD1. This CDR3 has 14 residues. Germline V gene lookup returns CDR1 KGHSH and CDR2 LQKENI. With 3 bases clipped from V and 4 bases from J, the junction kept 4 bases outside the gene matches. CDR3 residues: CASSPQTGGTEAFF. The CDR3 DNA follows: TGTGCCAGCTCACCTCAAACAGGGGGCACTGAAGCTTTCTTT.

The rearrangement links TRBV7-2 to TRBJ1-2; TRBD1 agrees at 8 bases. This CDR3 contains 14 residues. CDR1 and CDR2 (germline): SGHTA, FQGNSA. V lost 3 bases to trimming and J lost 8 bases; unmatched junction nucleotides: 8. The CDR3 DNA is TGTGCCAGCAGCTTGAATTCGGGACAGGACGGCTACACCTTC. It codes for CASSLNSGQDGYTF.

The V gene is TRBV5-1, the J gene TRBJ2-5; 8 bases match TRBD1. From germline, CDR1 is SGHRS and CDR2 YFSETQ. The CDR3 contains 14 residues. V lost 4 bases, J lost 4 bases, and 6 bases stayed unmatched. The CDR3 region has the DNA TGCGCCAGCAGCGTGGGACAGGTAATAGAGACCCAGTACTTC. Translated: CASSVGQVIETQYF.

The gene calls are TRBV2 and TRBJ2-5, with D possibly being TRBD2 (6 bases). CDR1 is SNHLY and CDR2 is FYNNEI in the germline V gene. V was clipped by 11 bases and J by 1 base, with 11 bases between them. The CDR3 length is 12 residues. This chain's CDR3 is CAGGTSQETQYF. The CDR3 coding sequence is TGTGCCGGGGGGACGTCCCAAGAGACCCAGTACTTC.

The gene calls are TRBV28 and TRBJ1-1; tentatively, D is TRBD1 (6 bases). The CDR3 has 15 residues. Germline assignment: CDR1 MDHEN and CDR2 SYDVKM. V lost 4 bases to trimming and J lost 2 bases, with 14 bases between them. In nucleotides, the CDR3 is TGTGCCAGCAGTTCCTACACAGGGCCCAACACTGAAGCTTTCTTT. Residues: CASSSYTGPNTEAFF.

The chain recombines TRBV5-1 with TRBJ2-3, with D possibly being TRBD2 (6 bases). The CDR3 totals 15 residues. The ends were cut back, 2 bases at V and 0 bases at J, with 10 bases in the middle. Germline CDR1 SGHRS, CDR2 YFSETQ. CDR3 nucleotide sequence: TGCGCCAGCAGCTTAGACGGGACTAGCACAGATACGCAGTATTTT. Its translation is CASSLDGTSTDTQYF.

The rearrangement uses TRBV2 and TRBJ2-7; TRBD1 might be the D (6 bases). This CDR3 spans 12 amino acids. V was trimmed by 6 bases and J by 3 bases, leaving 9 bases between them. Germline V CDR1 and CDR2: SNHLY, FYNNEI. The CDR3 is CASSPGVYEQYF. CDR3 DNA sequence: TGTGCCAGCAGCCCAGGGGTCTACGAGCAGTACTTC.

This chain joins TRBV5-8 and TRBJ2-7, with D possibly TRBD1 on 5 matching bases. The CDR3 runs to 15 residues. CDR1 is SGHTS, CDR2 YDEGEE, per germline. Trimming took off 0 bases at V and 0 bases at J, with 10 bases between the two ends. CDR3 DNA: TGTGCCAGCAGCTTGGAGGGTAGGGGCTCCTACGAGCAGTACTTC. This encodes CASSLEGRGSYEQYF.

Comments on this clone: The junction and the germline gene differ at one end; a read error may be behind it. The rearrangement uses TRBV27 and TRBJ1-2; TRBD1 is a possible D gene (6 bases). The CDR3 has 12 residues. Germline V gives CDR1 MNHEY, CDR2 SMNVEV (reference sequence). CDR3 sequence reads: CTSSTQGYGYTF. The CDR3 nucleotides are TGTACCAGCAGCACACAGGGCTATGGCTACACCTTC.

The CDR3 DNA reads as TGTGCCAGCAGTCGGGGACTAGCGGGAGACACCGGGGAGCTGTTTTTT. This encodes CASSRGLAGDTGELFF. The rearrangement uses TRBV27 and TRBJ2-2; 14 nucleotides agree with TRBD2. Trimming cost V 5 bases and J 3 bases; bases outside gene matches: 2. Germline V gene data show CDR1 as MNHEY and CDR2 as SMNVEV (reference sequence). The CDR3 runs to 16 residues.

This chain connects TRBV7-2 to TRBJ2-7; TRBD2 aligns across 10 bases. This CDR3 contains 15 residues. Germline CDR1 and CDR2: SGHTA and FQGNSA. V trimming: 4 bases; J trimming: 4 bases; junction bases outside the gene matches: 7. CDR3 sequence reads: CASSSWTSGRYEQYF. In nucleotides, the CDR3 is TGTGCCAGCAGCTCCTGGACTAGCGGACGATACGAGCAGTACTTC.

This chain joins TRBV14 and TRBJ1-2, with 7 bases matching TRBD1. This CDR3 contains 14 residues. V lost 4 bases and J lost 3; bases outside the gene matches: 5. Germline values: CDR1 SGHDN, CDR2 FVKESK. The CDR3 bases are TGTGCCAGCAGCCTCCCGGGACAGTACTATGGCTACACCTTC. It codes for CASSLPGQYYGYTF.

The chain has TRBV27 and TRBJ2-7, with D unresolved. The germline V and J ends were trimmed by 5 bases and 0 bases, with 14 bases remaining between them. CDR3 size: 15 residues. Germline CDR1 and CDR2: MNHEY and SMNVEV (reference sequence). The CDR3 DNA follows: TGTGCCAGCAGTCCAGCGAGGCCGAGCTCCTACGAGCAGTACTTC. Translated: CASSPARPSSYEQYF.

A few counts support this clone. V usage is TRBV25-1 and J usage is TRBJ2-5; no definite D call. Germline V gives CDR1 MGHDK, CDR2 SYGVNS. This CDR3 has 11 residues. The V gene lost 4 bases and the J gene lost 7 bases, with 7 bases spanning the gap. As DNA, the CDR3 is TGTGCCAGCAGTGGCGCCCGGACCCAGTACTTC. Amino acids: CASSGARTQYF.

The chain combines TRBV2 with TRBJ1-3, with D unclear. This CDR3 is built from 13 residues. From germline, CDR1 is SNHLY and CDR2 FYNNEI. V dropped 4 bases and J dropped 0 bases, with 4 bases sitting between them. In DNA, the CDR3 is TGTGCCAGCAGTGCAGGCTCTGGAAACACCATATATTTT. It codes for CASSAGSGNTIYF.

In DNA form, the CDR3 reads TGTGCCAGCAGTTTTTCCGGGACTAGCGGGCAGTTCTTC. Protein: CASSFSGTSGQFF. The V and J genes are TRBV2 and TRBJ2-1; 11 bases line up with TRBD2. Germline-derived CDR1 and CDR2 are SNHLY and FYNNEI. This CDR3 contains 13 residues. The V gene end was trimmed by 5 bases and the J gene end by 12 bases; junction bases not matched to a gene: 6.

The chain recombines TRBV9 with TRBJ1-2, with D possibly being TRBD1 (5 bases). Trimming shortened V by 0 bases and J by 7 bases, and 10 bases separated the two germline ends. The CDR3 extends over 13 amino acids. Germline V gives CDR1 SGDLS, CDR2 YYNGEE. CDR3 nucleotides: TGTGCCAGCAGCGTAGTCCAGGGCGTTGGCTACACCTTC. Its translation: CASSVVQGVGYTF.

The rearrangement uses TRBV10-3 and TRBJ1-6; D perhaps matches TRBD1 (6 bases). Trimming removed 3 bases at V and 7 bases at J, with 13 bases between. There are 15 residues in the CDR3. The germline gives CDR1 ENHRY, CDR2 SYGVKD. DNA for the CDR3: TGTGCCATCAGTGACCGGGACAACCAAAATTCACCCCTCCACTTT. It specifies CAISDRDNQNSPLHF.

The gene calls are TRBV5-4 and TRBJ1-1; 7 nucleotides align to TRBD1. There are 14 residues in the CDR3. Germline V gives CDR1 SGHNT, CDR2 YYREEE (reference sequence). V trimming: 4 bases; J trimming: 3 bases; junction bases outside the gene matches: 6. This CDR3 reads CASSRRDSYTEAFF. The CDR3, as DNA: TGTGCCAGCAGCCGCCGGGACAGCTACACTGAAGCTTTCTTT.

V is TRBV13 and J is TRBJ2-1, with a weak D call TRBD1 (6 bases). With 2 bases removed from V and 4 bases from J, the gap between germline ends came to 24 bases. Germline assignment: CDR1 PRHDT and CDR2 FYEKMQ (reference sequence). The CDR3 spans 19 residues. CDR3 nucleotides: TGTGCCAGCAGCTTATTACGTCCGTTTGCGGACAGAGAATACAATGAGCAGTTCTTC. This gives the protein CASSLLRPFADREYNEQFF.

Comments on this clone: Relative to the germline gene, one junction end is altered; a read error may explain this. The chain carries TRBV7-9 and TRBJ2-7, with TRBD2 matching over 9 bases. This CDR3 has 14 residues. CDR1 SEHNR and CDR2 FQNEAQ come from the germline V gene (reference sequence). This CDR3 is CSSSLVAGVREQYF. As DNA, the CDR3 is TGTTCCAGCAGCTTAGTAGCGGGAGTGAGGGAGCAGTACTTC.

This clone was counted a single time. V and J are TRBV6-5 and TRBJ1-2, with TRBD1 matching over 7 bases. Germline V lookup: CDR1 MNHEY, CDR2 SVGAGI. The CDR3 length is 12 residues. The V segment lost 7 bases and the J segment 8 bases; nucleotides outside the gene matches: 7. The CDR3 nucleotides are TGTGCCAGCACCCCCCAGGGGGGCGGCTACACCTTC. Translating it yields CASTPQGGGYTF.

CDR3 in amino acids: CASSQALATTYEQYF. DNA of the CDR3: TGTGCCAGCAGCCAAGCTCTAGCGACTACCTACGAGCAGTACTTC. The V gene is TRBV4-2, the J gene TRBJ2-7; D may be TRBD2 (6 bases). Germline V gives CDR1 LGHNA, CDR2 YNFKEQ. The CDR3 runs to 15 residues. V shed 1 base and J shed 2 bases, with 12 bases lying between them.

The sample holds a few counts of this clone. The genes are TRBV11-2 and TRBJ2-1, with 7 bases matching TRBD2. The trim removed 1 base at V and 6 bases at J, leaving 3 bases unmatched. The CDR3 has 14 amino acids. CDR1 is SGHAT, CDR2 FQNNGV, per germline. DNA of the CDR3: TGTGCCAGCAGCTTAGGTACGGGGGGCAATGAGCAGTTCTTC. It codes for CASSLGTGGNEQFF.

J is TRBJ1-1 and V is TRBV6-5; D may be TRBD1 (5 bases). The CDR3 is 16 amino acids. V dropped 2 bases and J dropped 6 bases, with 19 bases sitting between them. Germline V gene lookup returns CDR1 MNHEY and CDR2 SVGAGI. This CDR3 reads CASSYAPGGVYAEAFF. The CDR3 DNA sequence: TGTGCCAGCAGTTACGCGCCCGGGGGGGTGTACGCTGAAGCTTTCTTT.